The 19 T cell receptor beta chains below come from one sample, sequenced in a study of shared clonotypes between healthy human individuals (dated by TCRdb to the early 2020s). The library came from the immunoSEQ multiplex PCR assay. This is the immuneACCESS table as TCRdb keeps it, with only in-frame sequences that have V and J called. A part of the clones is gone; compared with another copy, unresolved V genes explain less than half, and the rest is unexplained. This sample is represented by more than 2 million clones; just under 95% of them were singletons. Under 2% of the sample comes from the top ten. CD8 naive samples were CD45RO-negative cells positively selected for CCR7, giving a CD45RA+CCR7+ population that excluded TemRA cells. Source material: naive CD8+ T cells from PBMCs. The sample's cell subset or site, from its label and the paper: CD45RA+CCR7+. All receptors come from a man younger than 30 in good health. Some clones in this sample may be carry-over from other donors' samples.

The chain links TRBV28 to TRBJ2-7, with TRBD2 matching over 8 bases. The CDR3 extends over 14 amino acids. Losses at the gene ends were 4 bases for V and 2 bases for J; bases not matched to a gene: 4. CDR1 and CDR2 (germline): MDHEN, SYDVKM. As DNA, the CDR3 is TGTGCCAGCAGTTCCCGGGGGGGCCCCTACGAGCAGTACTTC. The encoded protein is CASSSRGGPYEQYF.

The genes are TRBV19 and TRBJ2-1; D is unclear. The CDR3 sequence is 15 residues long. With 0 bases removed from V and 0 bases from J, the gap between germline ends came to 6 bases. Germline values: CDR1 LNHDA, CDR2 SQIVND (reference sequence). The CDR3 coding sequence is TGTGCCAGTAGTATAGATCCCGCCTCCTACAATGAGCAGTTCTTC. Its protein is CASSIDPASYNEQFF.

The rearrangement links TRBV5-5 to TRBJ2-7, with TRBD2 as a possible D gene (6 bases). Trimming shortened V by 5 bases and J by 5 bases, and 20 bases separated the two germline ends. The length of the CDR3 is 15 residues. Germline loops: CDR1 SGHKS, CDR2 YYEKEE (reference sequence). CDR3 nucleotides: TGTGCCAGCAGAGATCCCAAGGTTGGAGGGGACGAGCAGTACTTC. Translation gives CASRDPKVGGDEQYF.

This clone has just a few counts. The same CDR3 also results from other DNA sequences found in this sample. The chain uses TRBV9 and TRBJ2-7; D is unresolved. The CDR3 runs 13 residues. Germline CDR1 and CDR2: SGDLS and YYNGEE. Trimming removed 0 bases at V and 2 bases at J, with 6 bases between. The CDR3 DNA sequence: TGTGCCAGCAGCGTAGGGGCCACCTACGAGCAGTACTTC. The encoded protein is CASSVGATYEQYF.

The rearrangement joins TRBV6-6 to TRBJ1-5; 9 nucleotides align to TRBD1. CDR1 and CDR2 from the germline V gene are MNHNY and SVGAGI (reference sequence). This CDR3 has 16 residues. V shed 2 bases and J 0 bases; nucleotides not matched to a gene: 2. DNA for the CDR3: TGTGCCAGCAGTTACGACAGGGGGTATAGCAATCAGCCCCAGCATTTT. Amino acid sequence: CASSYDRGYSNQPQHF.

This chain uses TRBV19 with TRBJ2-2, with a possible D match to TRBD1 (5 bases). Germline values: CDR1 LNHDA, CDR2 SQIVND (reference sequence). This CDR3 is built from 18 residues. The V end was cut by 3 bases, the J end by 3 bases, with 20 bases between. DNA of the CDR3: TGTGCCAGTAGTATTCTCCGACGGCGGCAGACAGACACCGGGGAGCTGTTTTTT. Its protein is CASSILRRRQTDTGELFF.

This rearrangement joins TRBV27 to TRBJ1-3; maybe TRBD1 (6 bases). The V gene lost 5 bases and the J gene lost 2 bases, with 13 bases spanning the gap. This CDR3 is built from 15 residues. Per germline, CDR1 MNHEY and CDR2 SMNVEV (reference sequence). CDR3 sequence (DNA): TGTGCCAGCAGTCCCATAGGGGGAACTGGAAACACCATATATTTT. Protein sequence: CASSPIGGTGNTIYF.

This chain uses TRBV2 with TRBJ2-7, with TRBD2 matching over 9 bases. The length of the CDR3 is 16 residues. Germline assignment: CDR1 SNHLY and CDR2 FYNNEI. Germline trimming cut 7 bases from V and 3 bases from J; bases unmatched to any gene: 13. CDR3 protein: CASISTAAGGNYEQYF. DNA for the CDR3: TGTGCCAGCATTTCTACAGCGGCGGGAGGGAACTACGAGCAGTACTTC.

V and J are TRBV7-6 and TRBJ2-2; D not certain. The CDR3 has 15 amino acids. Germline loops: CDR1 SGHVS, CDR2 FNYEAQ. V was shortened by 5 bases and J by 4 bases, with 14 bases between the two germline ends. CDR3 sequence (DNA): TGTGCCAGCAGCGATGGAGCAGGAGCCACCGGGGAGCTGTTTTTT. Translation gives CASSDGAGATGELFF.

The V and J genes are TRBV19 and TRBJ2-7; 11 bases line up with TRBD1. V shed 4 bases and J 3 bases; nucleotides not matched to a gene: 14. Germline V gene sequence: CDR1 LNHDA, CDR2 SQIVND (reference sequence). CDR3 length: 18 residues. CDR3: CASSTEPPRDRGGYEQYF. In DNA form, the CDR3 reads TGTGCCAGTAGTACAGAACCGCCCCGGGACAGGGGGGGCTACGAGCAGTACTTC.

Worth noting for this clone: Other DNA sequences from this sample encode an identical CDR3 as well. This sequence joins TRBV2 and TRBJ2-7; D unresolved. The CDR3 extends over 13 amino acids. Between the trimmed V and J ends, which lost 4 bases and 2 bases, there was a span of 9 bases. Germline CDR1 is SNHLY and CDR2 is FYNNEI. The CDR3 spells CASSVGRTYEQYF. The DNA for the CDR3 is TGTGCCAGCAGTGTCGGTCGGACCTACGAGCAGTACTTC.

This sequence joins TRBV13 and TRBJ2-1; 12 nucleotides agree with TRBD2. The CDR3 has 19 amino acids. V trimming: 3 bases; J trimming: 0 bases; junction bases outside the gene matches: 9. Germline-derived CDR1 and CDR2 are PRHDT and FYEKMQ (reference sequence). The CDR3 is CASSFWTSGTISSYNEQFF. The CDR3 DNA is TGTGCCAGCAGCTTCTGGACTAGCGGGACCATTAGCTCCTACAATGAGCAGTTCTTC.

CDR3 protein: CASSYRTGSAEAKLFF. The CDR3 DNA is TGTGCCAGCAGTTATCGAACAGGGAGCGCTGAGGCAAAACTGTTTTTT. The chain uses TRBV6-5 and TRBJ1-4, with a possible D match to TRBD1 (6 bases). With 3 bases removed from V and 10 bases from J, the gap between germline ends came to 21 bases. The germline V gene encodes CDR1 MNHEY and CDR2 SVGAGI. This CDR3 region has 16 residues.

The chain combines TRBV7-9 with TRBJ1-4, with D perhaps matching TRBD1 (6 bases). The CDR3 contains 13 residues. CDR1 and CDR2 from the germline V gene are SEHNR and FQNEAQ (reference sequence). The ends were cut back, 9 bases at V and 0 bases at J, with 8 bases in the middle. CDR3 sequence: CASRTATNEKLFF. In DNA, the CDR3 is TGTGCCAGTCGGACAGCAACTAATGAAAAACTGTTTTTT.

The chain uses TRBV4-3 and TRBJ2-3, with 12 bases that match TRBD1. The CDR3 covers 15 residues. The V and J ends lost 4 bases and 3 bases, in that order; junction bases with no gene match: 2. The V gene's germline CDR1 is LGHNA and CDR2 YSLEER. CDR3 residues: CASSRDRGQTDTQYF. The DNA of the CDR3 is TGCGCCAGCAGCCGGGACAGGGGGCAGACAGATACGCAGTATTTT.

The chain employs TRBV4-3 and TRBJ1-4, with unresolved D. Trimming removed 0 bases at V and 2 bases at J, with 7 bases between. The CDR3 loop spans 15 amino acids. The germline V gene has CDR1 LGHNA and CDR2 YSLEER. CDR3 region: CASSQDGGTNEKLFF. The CDR3 DNA reads as TGCGCCAGCAGCCAAGATGGAGGGACTAATGAAAAACTGTTTTTT.

On this clone: The identical CDR3 is also encoded by other nucleotide sequences in the sample. V usage is TRBV5-1 and J usage is TRBJ2-2; D gene uncertain. The CDR3 spans 12 residues. The V and J ends lost 5 bases and 1 base respectively, with 3 bases between them. CDR1 and CDR2 from the germline V gene are SGHRS and YFSETQ. The CDR3 sequence: CASRGNTGELFF. In DNA form, the CDR3 reads TGCGCCAGCAGAGGGAACACCGGGGAGCTGTTTTTT.

The genes are TRBV27 and TRBJ1-2; no firm D call. The germline gives CDR1 MNHEY, CDR2 SMNVEV (reference sequence). Trimming pared 1 base from V and 0 bases from J, leaving 9 bases between. This CDR3 has 15 residues. The CDR3 region is CASSLLGSPNYGYTF. The CDR3 DNA reads as TGTGCCAGCAGTTTATTAGGATCCCCTAACTATGGCTACACCTTC.

Concerning this clone itself: The same CDR3 can be traced to other DNA sequences in this sample. This chain uses TRBV27 with TRBJ2-7, with TRBD2 identical over 12 bases. CDR1 and CDR2 from the germline V gene are MNHEY and SMNVEV (reference sequence). Trimming cost V 1 base and J 4 bases; bases outside gene matches: 2. The CDR3 consists of 15 residues. In nucleotides, the CDR3 is TGTGCCAGCAGTTTATTACTAGCGGGAGGATACGAGCAGTACTTC. The encoded protein is CASSLLLAGGYEQYF.